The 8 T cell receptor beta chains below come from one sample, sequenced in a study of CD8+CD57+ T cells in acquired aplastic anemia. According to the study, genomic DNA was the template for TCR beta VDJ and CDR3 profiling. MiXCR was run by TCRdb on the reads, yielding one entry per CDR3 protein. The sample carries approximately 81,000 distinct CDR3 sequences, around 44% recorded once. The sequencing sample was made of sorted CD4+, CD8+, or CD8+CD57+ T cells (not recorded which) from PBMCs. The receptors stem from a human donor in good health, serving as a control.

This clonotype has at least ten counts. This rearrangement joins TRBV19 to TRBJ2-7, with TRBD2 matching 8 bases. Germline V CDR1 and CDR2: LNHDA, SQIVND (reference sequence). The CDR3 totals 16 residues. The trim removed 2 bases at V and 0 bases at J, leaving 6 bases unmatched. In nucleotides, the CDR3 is TGTGCCAGTAGTATACAGGCTAGCGGGTCCTCCTACGAGCAGTACTTC. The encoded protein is CASSIQASGSSYEQYF.

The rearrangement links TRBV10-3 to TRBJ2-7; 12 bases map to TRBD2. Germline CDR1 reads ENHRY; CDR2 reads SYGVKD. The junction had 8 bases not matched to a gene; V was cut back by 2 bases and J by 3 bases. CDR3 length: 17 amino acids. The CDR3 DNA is TGTGCCATCAGTGAGCCAAAAGGACTAGCGGGGAGCTACGAGCAGTACTTC. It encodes CAISEPKGLAGSYEQYF.

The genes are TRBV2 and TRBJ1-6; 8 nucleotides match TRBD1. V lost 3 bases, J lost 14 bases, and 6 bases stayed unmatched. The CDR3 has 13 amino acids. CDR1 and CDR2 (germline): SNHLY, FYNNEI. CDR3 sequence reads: CASSEGDRLALHF. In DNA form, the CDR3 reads TGTGCCAGCAGTGAGGGGGACAGGCTGGCCCTCCACTTT. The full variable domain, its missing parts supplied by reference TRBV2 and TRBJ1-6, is EPEVTQTPSHQVTQMGQEVILRCVPISNHLYFYWYRQILGQKVEFLVSFYNNEISEKSEIFDDQFSVERPDGSNFTLKIRSTKLEDSAMYFCASSEGDRLALHFGNGTRLTVT.

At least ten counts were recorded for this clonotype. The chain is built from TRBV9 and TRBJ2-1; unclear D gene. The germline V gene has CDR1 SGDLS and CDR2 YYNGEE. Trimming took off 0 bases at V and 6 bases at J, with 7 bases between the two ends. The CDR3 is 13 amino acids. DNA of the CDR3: TGTGCCAGCAGCGTAGGTAGTAGCAATGAGCAGTTCTTC. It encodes CASSVGSSNEQFF.

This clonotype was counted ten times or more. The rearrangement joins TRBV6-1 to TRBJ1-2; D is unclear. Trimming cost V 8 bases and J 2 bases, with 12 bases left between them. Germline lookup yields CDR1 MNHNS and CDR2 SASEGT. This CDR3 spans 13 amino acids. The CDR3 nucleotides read TGTGCCAGCGCTAGGAGTCCAAACTATGGCTACACCTTC. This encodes CASARSPNYGYTF.

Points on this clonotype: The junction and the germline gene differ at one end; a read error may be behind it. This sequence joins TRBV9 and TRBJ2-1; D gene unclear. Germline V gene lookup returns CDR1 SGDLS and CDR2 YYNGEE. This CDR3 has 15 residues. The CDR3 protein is CASGVFVGLGNEQFF. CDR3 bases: TGTGCCAGCGGCGTATTCGTGGGGTTGGGGAATGAGCAGTTCTTC.

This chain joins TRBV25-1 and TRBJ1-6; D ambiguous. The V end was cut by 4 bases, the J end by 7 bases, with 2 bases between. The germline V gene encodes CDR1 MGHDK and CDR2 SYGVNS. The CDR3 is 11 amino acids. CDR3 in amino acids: CASSGNSPLHF. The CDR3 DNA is TGTGCCAGCAGTGGGAATTCACCCCTCCACTTT.

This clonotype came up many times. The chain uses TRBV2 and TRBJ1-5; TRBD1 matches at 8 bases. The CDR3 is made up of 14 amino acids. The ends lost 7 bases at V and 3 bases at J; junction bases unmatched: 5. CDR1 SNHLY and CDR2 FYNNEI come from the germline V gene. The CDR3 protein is CASNYRGSNQPQHF. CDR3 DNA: TGTGCCAGCAATTACAGGGGGTCCAATCAGCCCCAGCATTTT.